Here is one T cell receptor beta chain with its context. Its antigen remains unidentified. Cultured CD4+ T cell DNA was sequenced using the Oncomine TCR Beta short-read assay. A single record per CDR3 protein comes from TCRdb applying MiXCR to the PCR reads. The sample records around 10,000 distinct CDR3 sequences, around 58% being singletons. Sample treatment: approximately 10-day PBMC culture with coronavirus spike peptide pools or control peptides (ViraFEST assay). This specimen comes from a study of vaccination and CD4 T cells after COVID-19. For the study at large: Post-COVID samples were collected a median approximately 93 days following diagnosis, spanning 35 to 161.

Study-level points and caveats: Researchers report that 304 of 307 vaccine-specific clones in convalescent patients proved spike mono-reactive.

Sequences were obtained from CD4+ T cells from blood, cultured in vitro. The receptor was derived from a human donor who had recovered from COVID-19.

The CDR3 DNA follows: TGTGCCAGCAGCTGGCTGGGGGCAAAGACAGATACGCAGTATTTT. Its translation is CASSWLGAKTDTQYF. The rearrangement links TRBV7-2 to TRBJ2-3; possibly TRBD1 for D (6 bases). CDR3 length: 15 residues. The germline CDR1 and CDR2 sequences are SGHTA and FQGNSA. V was clipped by 4 bases and J by 3 bases, with 14 bases between them.